This T cell receptor beta chain was sequenced for a study of Graves' ophthalmopathy and Graves' hyperthyroidism. V was cut by 0 bases and J by 2 bases, with 11 bases left in between. Germline lookup yields CDR1 MGHRA and CDR2 YSYEKL. The CDR3 sequence is 15 residues long. In this sample, this clonotype turned up many times. Amplification from RNA transcripts yielded the TCR beta CDR3 regions. HTBI-primed first-round RT-PCR preceded second-round multiplex PCR. Via MiXCR, TCRdb re-called the multiplex PCR reads, giving one row per CDR3 protein. Of 400,000 or so distinct CDR3 sequences listed, less than 20% are singletons. Patients with other autoimmune diseases, uncontrolled infections, pregnancy or lactation were excluded. The authors diagnosed from clinical symptoms, serum thyroxine, TRAb, thyroid ultrasound and orbital computed tomography.

The sequence derives from a woman between 18 and 29 years old with stable Graves' hyperthyroidism. J is TRBJ2-7 and V is TRBV4-1; the D is unclear. Sequenced input: peripheral blood. The CDR3 loop is CASSQDRTYTYEQYF. For the CDR3, the DNA is TGCGCCAGCAGCCAAGATCGGACGTACACCTACGAGCAGTACTTC.